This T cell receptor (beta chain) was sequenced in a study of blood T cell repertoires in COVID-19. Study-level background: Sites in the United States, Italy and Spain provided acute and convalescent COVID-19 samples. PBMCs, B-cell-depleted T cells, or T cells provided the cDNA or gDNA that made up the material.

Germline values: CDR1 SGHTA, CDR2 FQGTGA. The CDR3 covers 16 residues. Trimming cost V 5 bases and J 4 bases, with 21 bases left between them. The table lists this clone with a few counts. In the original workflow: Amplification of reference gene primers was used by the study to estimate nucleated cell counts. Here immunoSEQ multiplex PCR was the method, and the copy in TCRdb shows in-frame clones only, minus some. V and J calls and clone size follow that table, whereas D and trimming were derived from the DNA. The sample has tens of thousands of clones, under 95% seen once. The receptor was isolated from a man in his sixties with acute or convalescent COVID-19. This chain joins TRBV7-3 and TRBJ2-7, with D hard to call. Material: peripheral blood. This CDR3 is CASSPLFWALRYEQYF. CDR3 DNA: TGTGCCAGCAGCCCCTTATTTTGGGCCCTAAGGTACGAGCAGTACTTC.